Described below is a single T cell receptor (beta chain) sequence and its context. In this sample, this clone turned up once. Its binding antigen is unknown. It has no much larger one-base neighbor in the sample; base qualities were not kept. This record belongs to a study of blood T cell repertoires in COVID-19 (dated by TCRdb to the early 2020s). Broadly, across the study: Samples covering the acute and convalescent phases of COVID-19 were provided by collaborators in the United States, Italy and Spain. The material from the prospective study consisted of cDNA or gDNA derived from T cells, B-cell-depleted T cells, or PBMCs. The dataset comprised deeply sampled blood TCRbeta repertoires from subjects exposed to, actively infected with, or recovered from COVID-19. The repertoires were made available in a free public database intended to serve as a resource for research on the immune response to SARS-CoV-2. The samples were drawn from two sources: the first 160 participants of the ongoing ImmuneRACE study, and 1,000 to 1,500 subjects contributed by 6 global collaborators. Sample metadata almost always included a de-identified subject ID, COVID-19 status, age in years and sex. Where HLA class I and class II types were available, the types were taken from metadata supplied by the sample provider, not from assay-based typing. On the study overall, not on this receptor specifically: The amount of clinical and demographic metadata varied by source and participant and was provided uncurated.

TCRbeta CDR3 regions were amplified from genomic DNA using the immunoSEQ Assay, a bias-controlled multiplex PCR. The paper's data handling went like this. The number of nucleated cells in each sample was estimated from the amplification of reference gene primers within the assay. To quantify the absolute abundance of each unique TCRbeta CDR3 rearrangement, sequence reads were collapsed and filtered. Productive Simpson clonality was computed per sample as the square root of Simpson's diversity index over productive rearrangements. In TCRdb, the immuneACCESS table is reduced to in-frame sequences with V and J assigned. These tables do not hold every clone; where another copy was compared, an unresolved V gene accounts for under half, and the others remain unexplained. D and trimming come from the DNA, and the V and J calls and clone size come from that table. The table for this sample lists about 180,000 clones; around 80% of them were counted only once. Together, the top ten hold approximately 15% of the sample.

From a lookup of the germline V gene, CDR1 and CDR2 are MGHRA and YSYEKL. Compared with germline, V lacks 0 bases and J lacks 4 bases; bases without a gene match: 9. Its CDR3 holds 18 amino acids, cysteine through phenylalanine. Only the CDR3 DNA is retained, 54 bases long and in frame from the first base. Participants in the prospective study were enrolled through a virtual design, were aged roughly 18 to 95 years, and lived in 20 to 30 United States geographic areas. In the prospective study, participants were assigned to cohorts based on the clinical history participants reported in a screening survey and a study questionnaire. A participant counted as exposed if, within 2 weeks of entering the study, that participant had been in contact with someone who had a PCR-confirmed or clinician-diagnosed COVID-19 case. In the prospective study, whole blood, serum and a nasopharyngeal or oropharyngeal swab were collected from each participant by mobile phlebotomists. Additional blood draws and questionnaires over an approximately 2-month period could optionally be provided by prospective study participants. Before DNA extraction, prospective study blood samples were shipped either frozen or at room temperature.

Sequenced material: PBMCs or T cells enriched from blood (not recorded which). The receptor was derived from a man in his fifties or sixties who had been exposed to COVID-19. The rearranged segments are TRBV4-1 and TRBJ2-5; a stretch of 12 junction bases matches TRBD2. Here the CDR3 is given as CASSQDGPSGRAGETQYF. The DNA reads TGCGCCAGCAGCCAAGATGGTCCTAGCGGGAGGGCCGGAGAGACCCAGTACTTC.